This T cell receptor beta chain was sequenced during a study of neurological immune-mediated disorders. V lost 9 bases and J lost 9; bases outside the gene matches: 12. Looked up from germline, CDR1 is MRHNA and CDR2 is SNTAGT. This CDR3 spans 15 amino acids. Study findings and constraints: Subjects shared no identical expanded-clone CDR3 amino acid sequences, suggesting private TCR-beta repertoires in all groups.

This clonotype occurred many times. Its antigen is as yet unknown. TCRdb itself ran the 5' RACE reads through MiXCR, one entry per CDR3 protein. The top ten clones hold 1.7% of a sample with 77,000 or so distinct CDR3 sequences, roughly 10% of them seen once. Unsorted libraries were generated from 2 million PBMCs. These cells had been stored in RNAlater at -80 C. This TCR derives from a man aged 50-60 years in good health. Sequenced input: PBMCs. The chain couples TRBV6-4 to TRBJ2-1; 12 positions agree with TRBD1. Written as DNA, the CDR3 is TGTGCCAGACAGAACCGGGACAGGGGGCCGTTTGAGCAGTTCTTC. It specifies CARQNRDRGPFEQFF.